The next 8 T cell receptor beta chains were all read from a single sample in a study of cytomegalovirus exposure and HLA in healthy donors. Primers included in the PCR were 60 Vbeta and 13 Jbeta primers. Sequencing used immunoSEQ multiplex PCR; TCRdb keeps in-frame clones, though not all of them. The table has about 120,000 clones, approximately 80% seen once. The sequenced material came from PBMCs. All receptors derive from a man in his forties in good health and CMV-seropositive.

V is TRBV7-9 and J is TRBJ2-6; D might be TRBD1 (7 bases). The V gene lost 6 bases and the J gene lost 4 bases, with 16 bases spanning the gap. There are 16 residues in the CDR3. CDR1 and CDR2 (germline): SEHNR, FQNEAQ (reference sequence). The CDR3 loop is CASSGTAGSGANVLTF. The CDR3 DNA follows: TGTGCCAGCAGTGGGACAGCGGGTTCGGGGGCCAACGTCCTGACTTTC.

Here the CDR3 DNA reads TGTGCCAGCAGCCTGGGACAGGGGGCAGATACGCAGTATTTT. This translates into CASSLGQGADTQYF. The rearrangement links TRBV11-2 to TRBJ2-3; 11 nucleotides line up with TRBD1. The germline CDR1 and CDR2 sequences are SGHAT and FQNNGV. The ends lost 5 bases at V and 4 bases at J; junction bases unmatched: 2. This CDR3 spans 14 amino acids.

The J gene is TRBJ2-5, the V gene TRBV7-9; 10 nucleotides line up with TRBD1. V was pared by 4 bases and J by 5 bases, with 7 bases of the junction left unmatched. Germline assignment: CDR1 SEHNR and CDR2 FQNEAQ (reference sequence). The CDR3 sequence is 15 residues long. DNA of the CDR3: TGTGCCAGCAGCTCCGGGACAGGGGATGTGGAGACCCAGTACTTC. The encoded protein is CASSSGTGDVETQYF.

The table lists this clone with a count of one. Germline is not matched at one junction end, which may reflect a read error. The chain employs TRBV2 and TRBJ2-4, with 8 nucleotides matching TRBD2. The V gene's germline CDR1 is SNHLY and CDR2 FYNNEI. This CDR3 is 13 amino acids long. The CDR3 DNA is TGTGCCAGCAGGCAGGGCGGGGGGAACAGTCAGTACTTC. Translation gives CASRQGGGNSQYF.

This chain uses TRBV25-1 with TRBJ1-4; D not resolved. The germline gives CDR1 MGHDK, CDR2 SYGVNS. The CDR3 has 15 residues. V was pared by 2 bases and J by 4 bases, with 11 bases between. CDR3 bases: TGTGCCAGCAGTGAACGCCGGGATGTTAATGAAAAACTGTTTTTT. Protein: CASSERRDVNEKLFF.

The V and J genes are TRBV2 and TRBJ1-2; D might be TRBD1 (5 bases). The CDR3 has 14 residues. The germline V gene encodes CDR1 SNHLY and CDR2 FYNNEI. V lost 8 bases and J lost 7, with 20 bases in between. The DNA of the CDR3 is TGTGCCAGCGCAGGACAAGGTTCCTACTGTGGCTACACCTTC. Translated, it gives CASAGQGSYCGYTF.

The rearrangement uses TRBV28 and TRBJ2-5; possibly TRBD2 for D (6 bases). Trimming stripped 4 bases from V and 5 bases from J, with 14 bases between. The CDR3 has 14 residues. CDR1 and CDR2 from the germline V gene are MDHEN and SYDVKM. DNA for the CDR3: TGTGCCAGCAGTTCCCCAGGACTAATGGAGACCCAGTACTTC. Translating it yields CASSSPGLMETQYF.

The CDR3 region has the DNA TGTGCCAGCAGCTTAGCGGGGGGGATTGAGCAGTTCTTC. It codes for CASSLAGGIEQFF. The chain carries TRBV7-9 and TRBJ2-1, with TRBD2 identical over 7 bases. With V trimmed by 0 bases and J by 9 bases, 2 bases remained unmatched. The CDR3 runs 13 residues. Germline V gives CDR1 SEHNR, CDR2 FQNEAQ (reference sequence). Filled out from reference TRBV7-9 and TRBJ2-1, the complete variable domain reads DTGVSQNPRHKITKRGQNVTFRCDPISEHNRLYWYRQTLGQGPEFLTYFQNEAQLEKSRLLSDRFSAERPKGSFSTLEIQRTEQGDSAMYLCASSLAGGIEQFFGPGTRLTVL.